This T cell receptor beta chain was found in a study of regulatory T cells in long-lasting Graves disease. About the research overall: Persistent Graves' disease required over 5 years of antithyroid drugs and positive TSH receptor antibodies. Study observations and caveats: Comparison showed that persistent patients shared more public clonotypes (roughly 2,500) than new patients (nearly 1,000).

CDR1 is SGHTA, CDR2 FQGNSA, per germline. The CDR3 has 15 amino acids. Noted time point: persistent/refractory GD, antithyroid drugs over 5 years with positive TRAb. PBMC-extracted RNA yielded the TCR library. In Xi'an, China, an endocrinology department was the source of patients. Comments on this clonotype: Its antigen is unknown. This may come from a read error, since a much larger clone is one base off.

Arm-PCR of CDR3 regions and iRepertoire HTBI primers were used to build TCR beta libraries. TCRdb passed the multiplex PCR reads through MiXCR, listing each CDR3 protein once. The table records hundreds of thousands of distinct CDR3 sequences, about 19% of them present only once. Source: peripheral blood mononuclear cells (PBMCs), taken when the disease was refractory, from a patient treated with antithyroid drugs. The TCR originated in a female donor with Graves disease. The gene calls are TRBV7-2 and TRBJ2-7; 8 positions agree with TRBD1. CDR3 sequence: CASGLGQGKHYEQYF. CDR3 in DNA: TGTGCCAGCGGCTTAGGACAGGGCAAACACTACGAGCAGTACTTC.